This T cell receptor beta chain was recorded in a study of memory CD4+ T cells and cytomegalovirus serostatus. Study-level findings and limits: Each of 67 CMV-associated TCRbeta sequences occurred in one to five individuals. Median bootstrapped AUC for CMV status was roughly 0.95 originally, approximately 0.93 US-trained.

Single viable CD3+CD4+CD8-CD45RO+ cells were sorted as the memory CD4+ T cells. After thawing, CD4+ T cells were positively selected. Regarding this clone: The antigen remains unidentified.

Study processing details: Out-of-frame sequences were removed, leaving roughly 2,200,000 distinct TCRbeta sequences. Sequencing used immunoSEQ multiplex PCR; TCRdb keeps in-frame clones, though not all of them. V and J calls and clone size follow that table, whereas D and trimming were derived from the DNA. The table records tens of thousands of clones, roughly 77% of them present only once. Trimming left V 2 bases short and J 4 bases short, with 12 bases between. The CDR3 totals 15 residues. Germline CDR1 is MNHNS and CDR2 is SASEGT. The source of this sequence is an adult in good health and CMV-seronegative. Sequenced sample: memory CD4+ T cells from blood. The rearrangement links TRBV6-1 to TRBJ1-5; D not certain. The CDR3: CASSEQINNNQPQHF. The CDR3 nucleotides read TGTGCCAGCAGTGAACAGATTAACAATAATCAGCCCCAGCATTTT.